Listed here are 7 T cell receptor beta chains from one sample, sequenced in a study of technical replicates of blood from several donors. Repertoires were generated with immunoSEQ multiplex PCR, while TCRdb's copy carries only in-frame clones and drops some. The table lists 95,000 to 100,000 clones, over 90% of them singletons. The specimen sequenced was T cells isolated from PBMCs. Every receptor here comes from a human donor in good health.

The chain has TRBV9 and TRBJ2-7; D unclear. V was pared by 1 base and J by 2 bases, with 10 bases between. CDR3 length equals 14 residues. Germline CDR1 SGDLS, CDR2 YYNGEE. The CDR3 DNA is TGTGCCAGCAGCGTAACAACGGAGCCCTACGAGCAGTACTTC. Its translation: CASSVTTEPYEQYF.

CDR3 in DNA: TGTGCCAGCATCATTAGCCCGGGAGGCTACGAGCAGTACTTC. It translates to CASIISPGGYEQYF. The gene calls are TRBV7-4 and TRBJ2-7; TRBD2 aligns across 7 bases. Germline values: CDR1 SGHVT, CDR2 SQSDAQ. The CDR3 has 14 residues. V was pared by 7 bases and J by 3 bases, with 9 bases of the junction left unmatched. The full variable domain, its missing parts supplied by reference TRBV7-4 and TRBJ2-7, is GAGVSQSPRYKVAKRGRDVALRCDSISGHVTLYWYRQTLGQGSEVLTYSQSDAQRDKSGRPSGRFSAERPERSVSTLKIQRTEQGDSAVYLCASIISPGGYEQYFGPGTRLTVT.

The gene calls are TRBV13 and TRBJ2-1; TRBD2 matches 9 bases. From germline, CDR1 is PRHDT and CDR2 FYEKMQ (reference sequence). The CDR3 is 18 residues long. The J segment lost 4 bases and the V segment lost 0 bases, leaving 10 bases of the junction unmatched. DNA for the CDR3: TGTGCCAGCAGCTTAGGGGATAGCGGGAGTGCGTGGTACAATGAGCAGTTCTTC. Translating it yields CASSLGDSGSAWYNEQFF. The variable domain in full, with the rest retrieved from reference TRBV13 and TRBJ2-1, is AAGVIQSPRHLIKEKRETATLKCYPIPRHDTVYWYQQGPGQDPQFLISFYEKMQSDKGSIPDRFSAQQFSDYHSELNMSSLELGDSALYFCASSLGDSGSAWYNEQFFGPGTRLTVL.

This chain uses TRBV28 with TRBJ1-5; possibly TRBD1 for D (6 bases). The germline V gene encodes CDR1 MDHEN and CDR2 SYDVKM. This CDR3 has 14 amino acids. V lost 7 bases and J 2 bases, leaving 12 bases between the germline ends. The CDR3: CASKGQFGNQPQHF. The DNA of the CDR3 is TGTGCCAGCAAAGGACAGTTCGGCAATCAGCCCCAGCATTTT.

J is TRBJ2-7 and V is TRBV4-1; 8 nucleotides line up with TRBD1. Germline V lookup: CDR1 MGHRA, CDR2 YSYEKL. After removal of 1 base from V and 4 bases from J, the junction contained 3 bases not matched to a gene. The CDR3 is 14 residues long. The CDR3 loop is CASSQGTGNYEQYF. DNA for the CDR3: TGCGCCAGCAGCCAAGGGACAGGGAATTACGAGCAGTACTTC.

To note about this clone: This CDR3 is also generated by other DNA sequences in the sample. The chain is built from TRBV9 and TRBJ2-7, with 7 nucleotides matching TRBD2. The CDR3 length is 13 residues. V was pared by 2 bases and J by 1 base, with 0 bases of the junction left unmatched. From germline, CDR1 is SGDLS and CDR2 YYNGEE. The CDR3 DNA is TGTGCCAGCAGCGTCGGGGGGTCCTACGAGCAGTACTTC. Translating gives CASSVGGSYEQYF. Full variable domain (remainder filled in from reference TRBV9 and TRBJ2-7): DSGVTQTPKHLITATGQRVTLRCSPRSGDLSVYWYQQSLDQGLQFLIQYYNGEERAKGNILERFSAQQFPDLHSELNLSSLELGDSALYFCASSVGGSYEQYFGPGTRLTVT.

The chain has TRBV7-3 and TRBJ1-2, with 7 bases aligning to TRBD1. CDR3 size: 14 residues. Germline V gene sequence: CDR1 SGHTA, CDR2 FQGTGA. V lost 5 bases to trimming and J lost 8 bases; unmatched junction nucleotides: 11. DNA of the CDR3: TGTGCCAGCAGCCTGACAGGGCTGGGTGGCGGCTACACCTTC. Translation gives CASSLTGLGGGYTF.